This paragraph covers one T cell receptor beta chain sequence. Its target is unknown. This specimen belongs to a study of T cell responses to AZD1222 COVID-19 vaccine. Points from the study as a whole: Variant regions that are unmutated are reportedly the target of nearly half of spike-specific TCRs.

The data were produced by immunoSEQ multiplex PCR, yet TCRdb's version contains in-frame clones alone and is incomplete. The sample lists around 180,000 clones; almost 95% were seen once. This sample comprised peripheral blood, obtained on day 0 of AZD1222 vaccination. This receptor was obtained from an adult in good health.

The CDR3 DNA is TGTGCCAGCAGTGAGGTTGGGGTAGGGGCGAACACCGGGGAGCTGTTTTTT. Translating gives CASSEVGVGANTGELFF. The gene calls are TRBV6-1 and TRBJ2-2, with a weak D call TRBD1 (5 bases). Germline assignment: CDR1 MNHNS and CDR2 SASEGT. This CDR3 has 17 residues. V was clipped by 3 bases and J by 0 bases, with 14 bases between them.